These 30 T cell receptor beta chains were sequenced from one sample in a study of regulatory T cells in long-lasting Graves disease. As to time point: newly diagnosed GD, antithyroid drugs for less than 3 months. From RNA extracted from PBMCs, the TCR library was made. With iRepertoire HTBI primers and Arm-PCR of CDR3 regions, TCR beta libraries were built. MiXCR, applied by TCRdb to the multiplex PCR reads, yields one record per CDR3 protein. The sample includes 370,000 or so distinct CDR3 sequences, 15% to 20% of them seen just once. This sample also appeared in a second study, on T cells in Graves' hyperthyroidism and ophthalmopathy.

The material sequenced was peripheral blood mononuclear cells (PBMCs), taken at new diagnosis, from a patient treated with antithyroid drugs. These receptor sequences come from a young woman with Graves disease.

This clonotype was seen ten or more times. The chain couples TRBV29-1 to TRBJ2-5; D could derive from TRBD1 or TRBD2 (5 bases each). The CDR3 is 12 amino acids. Germline assignment: CDR1 SQVTM and CDR2 ANQGSEA. V dropped 8 bases and J dropped 3 bases, with 13 bases sitting between them. This CDR3 reads CSLRDGKETQYF. For the CDR3, the DNA is TGCAGCCTTCGGGACGGCAAAGAGACCCAGTACTTC.

This sequence joins TRBV2 and TRBJ1-5, with TRBD1 as a possible D gene (5 bases). Germline lookup yields CDR1 SNHLY and CDR2 FYNNEI. This CDR3 is built from 16 residues. Trimming removed 4 bases from V and 0 bases from J, with 13 bases in between. The CDR3 bases are TGTGCCAGCAGTGCGCAGGGCTCCTATAGCAATCAGCCCCAGCATTTT. It encodes CASSAQGSYSNQPQHF. The full variable domain, its missing parts supplied by reference TRBV2 and TRBJ1-5, is EPEVTQTPSHQVTQMGQEVILRCVPISNHLYFYWYRQILGQKVEFLVSFYNNEISEKSEIFDDQFSVERPDGSNFTLKIRSTKLEDSAMYFCASSAQGSYSNQPQHFGDGTRLSIL.

This clonotype was seen repeatedly, ten times or more. This chain uses TRBV12-3 or TRBV12-4 with TRBJ2-2; TRBD2 is a possible D gene (6 bases). V lost 7 bases and J lost 6, with 12 bases in between. This CDR3 contains 13 residues. The CDR3 nucleotides read TGTGCCAGCACCTTGGCGGGGTCCGGGGAGCTGTTTTTT. Translating gives CASTLAGSGELFF.

The chain couples TRBV19 to TRBJ2-5, with D possibly being TRBD1 (6 bases). The ends were cut back, 3 bases at V and 2 bases at J, with 13 bases in the middle. Germline V gene data show CDR1 as LNHDA and CDR2 as SQIVND (reference sequence). The length of the CDR3 is 15 residues. The CDR3 DNA reads as TGTGCCAGTAGTATTGTTGGGGGCAGACAAGAGACCCAGTACTTC. It yields the protein CASSIVGGRQETQYF.

This clonotype has ten or more counts. The chain carries TRBV11-2 and TRBJ1-6; 7 nucleotides align to TRBD1. CDR1 is SGHAT, CDR2 FQNNGV, per germline. CDR3 length: 15 residues. V was clipped by 4 bases and J by 7 bases; unmatched bases: 7. The CDR3 DNA reads TGTGCCAGCAGCTCCCCCAGGGGGAGAAATTCACCCCTCCACTTT. Its translation is CASSSPRGRNSPLHF.

V and J are TRBV7-9 and TRBJ2-1, with 11 bases that match TRBD2. The CDR3 has 17 amino acids. The V and J ends lost 6 bases and 3 bases, in that order; junction bases with no gene match: 10. The germline V gene has CDR1 SEHNR and CDR2 FQNEAQ (reference sequence). This chain's CDR3 is CASRHLVAGGGYNEQFF. CDR3 sequence (DNA): TGTGCCAGCAGACATCTCGTAGCGGGAGGGGGCTACAATGAGCAGTTCTTC. Together with reference TRBV7-9 and TRBJ2-1, the CDR3 gives the full variable domain: DTGVSQNPRHKITKRGQNVTFRCDPISEHNRLYWYRQTLGQGPEFLTYFQNEAQLEKSRLLSDRFSAERPKGSFSTLEIQRTEQGDSAMYLCASRHLVAGGGYNEQFFGPGTRLTVL.

This clonotype was seen ten or more times. This rearrangement joins TRBV12-3 or TRBV12-4 to TRBJ1-1; D is unclear. The CDR3 runs to 13 residues. Trimming left V 7 bases short and J 4 bases short, with 13 bases between. CDR3 in DNA: TGTGCCAGCACCTTGGGGATGGGCACTGAAGCTTTCTTT. This codes for CASTLGMGTEAFF.

In its sample, this clonotype was seen many times. The chain joins TRBV6-5 to TRBJ1-1; D not resolved. The CDR3 sequence is 13 residues long. The V gene's germline CDR1 is MNHEY and CDR2 SVGAGI. V shed 2 bases and J shed 5 bases, with 9 bases lying between them. The DNA for the CDR3 is TGTGCCAGCAGTTACCTTGCGGGAACTGAAGCTTTCTTT. Translation: CASSYLAGTEAFF.

The chain employs TRBV20-1 and TRBJ2-6; unclear D gene. Germline lookup yields CDR1 DFQATT and CDR2 SNEGSKA (reference sequence). V was clipped by 6 bases and J by 4 bases, with 13 bases between them. This CDR3 is 14 amino acids long. The CDR3 region has the DNA TGCAGTGCCCTCCTACTTGGGGGGGCCAACGTCCTGACTTTC. Translating it yields CSALLLGGANVLTF.

Many counts were recorded for this clonotype. This chain joins TRBV7-9 and TRBJ2-5; weak D call: TRBD1 (5 bases). Per germline, CDR1 SEHNR and CDR2 FQNEAQ (reference sequence). The CDR3 has 16 residues. The V gene lost 5 bases and the J gene lost 1 base, with 17 bases spanning the gap. Here the CDR3 reads CASSPYGARGQETQYF. The DNA of the CDR3 is TGTGCCAGCAGCCCTTATGGGGCTAGGGGCCAAGAGACCCAGTACTTC. The variable domain in full, completed from reference TRBV7-9 and TRBJ2-5, reads DTGVSQNPRHKITKRGQNVTFRCDPISEHNRLYWYRQTLGQGPEFLTYFQNEAQLEKSRLLSDRFSAERPKGSFSTLEIQRTEQGDSAMYLCASSPYGARGQETQYFGPGTRLLVL.

Concerning this clonotype: A read error may explain this, as a much larger clone is one base away. V usage is TRBV12-3 or TRBV12-4 and J usage is TRBJ2-3; D gene ambiguous. The closer fit of TRBJ2-1 to the DNA end suggests the J call may be wrong. The CDR3 covers 14 residues. The CDR3 loop reads CASSLTRSYDEQFF. CDR3 coding DNA: TGTGCCAGCAGTTTAACCCGGTCGTACGATGAGCAGTTCTTC.

This clonotype showed up many times. The chain links TRBV6-1 to TRBJ1-1; D gene uncertain. Looked up from germline, CDR1 is MNHNS and CDR2 is SASEGT. The CDR3 consists of 12 residues. The V end was cut by 6 bases, the J end by 5 bases, with 10 bases between. In DNA form, the CDR3 reads TGTGCCAGCAGCTTTATTGGAACTGAAGCTTTCTTT. Its protein is CASSFIGTEAFF.

V and J are TRBV9 and TRBJ2-2; 8 bases fit TRBD1. Germline CDR1 and CDR2: SGDLS and YYNGEE. V was clipped by 4 bases and J by 3 bases; unmatched bases: 11. The CDR3 contains 17 residues. In DNA form, the CDR3 reads TGTGCCAGCAGCACCAGTCAGGGGGCAAGATACACCGGGGAGCTGTTTTTT. Its translation is CASSTSQGARYTGELFF.

Points on this clonotype: One end of the junction does not line up with germline, which may come from a read error. This chain joins TRBV9 and TRBJ2-1, with 7 bases that match TRBD2. Germline loops: CDR1 SGDLS, CDR2 YYNGEE. The CDR3 runs to 15 residues. CDR3 bases: TGTGCCAGCAGCGCGGCCGGGACTATTTACAATGAGCGGTTCTTC. Translating gives CASSAAGTIYNERFF.

The chain uses TRBV7-9 and TRBJ1-1; no reliable D call. In germline, CDR1 is SEHNR, CDR2 FQNEAQ (reference sequence). The ends were cut back, 4 bases at V and 1 base at J, with 13 bases in the middle. The CDR3 covers 15 residues. The CDR3 loop is CASSSSAARNTEAFF. CDR3 sequence (DNA): TGTGCCAGCAGCTCATCGGCGGCACGGAACACTGAAGCTTTCTTT. Full variable domain (missing parts from reference TRBV7-9 and TRBJ1-1): DTGVSQNPRHKITKRGQNVTFRCDPISEHNRLYWYRQTLGQGPEFLTYFQNEAQLEKSRLLSDRFSAERPKGSFSTLEIQRTEQGDSAMYLCASSSSAARNTEAFFGQGTRLTVV.

A note on this clonotype: With only one base between it and a far larger clone, this is likely a read error. The V call is TRBV7-2, the J call TRBJ2-5; D is perhaps TRBD1 (8 bases). Germline values: CDR1 SGHTA, CDR2 FQGNSA. V was pared by 5 bases and J by 2 bases, with 12 bases between. This CDR3 is 14 amino acids long. In nucleotides, the CDR3 is TGTGCCAGCAGCGTACAGGGGGGGCAAGAGACCCAGTACTTC. As protein: CASSVQGGQETQYF.

This clonotype turned up a few times. Just one base apart from a much larger clone, this may be a read error. The chain recombines TRBV18 with TRBJ1-2; D is possibly TRBD1 (5 bases). The V gene's germline CDR1 is KGHSH and CDR2 LQKENI. The CDR3 extends over 12 amino acids. CDR3 region: CASDRADYGYAF. DNA for the CDR3: TGTGCCAGCGACAGAGCTGACTATGGCTACGCCTTC.

The chain carries TRBV2 and TRBJ2-5; 15 nucleotides align to TRBD2. The CDR3 has 16 residues. The germline V gene encodes CDR1 SNHLY and CDR2 FYNNEI. The V and J ends lost 11 bases and 0 bases, in that order; junction bases with no gene match: 7. In DNA, the CDR3 is TGTGCCTCCCTCGGACTAGCGGGGGGGTACCAAGAGACCCAGTACTTC. Its protein product is CASLGLAGGYQETQYF.

This clonotype was seen repeatedly, ten times or more. The genes are TRBV12-3 or TRBV12-4 and TRBJ2-1; D uncertain. V shed 4 bases and J shed 4 bases, with 17 bases lying between them. The CDR3 spans 16 residues. For the CDR3, the DNA is TGTGCCAGCAGTTCTAGGTCCGCAATCGGGTACAATGAGCAGTTCTTC. Its protein product is CASSSRSAIGYNEQFF.

This clonotype was observed many times. The V and J genes are TRBV11-2 and TRBJ2-7; possibly TRBD1 for D (6 bases). The CDR3 is 15 residues long. Germline assignment: CDR1 SGHAT and CDR2 FQNNGV. V was shortened by 6 bases and J by 3 bases, with 18 bases between the two germline ends. The CDR3 region has the DNA TGTGCCAGCAGTTCCAAGGGGGTGCAGGGCTACGAGCAGTACTTC. It codes for CASSSKGVQGYEQYF.

This clonotype has ten or more counts. This sequence joins TRBV28 and TRBJ1-2, with D unclear. The CDR3 spans 16 residues. Trimming took 2 bases from V and 8 from J, leaving 21 bases between them. Germline values: CDR1 MDHEN, CDR2 SYDVKM. Here the CDR3 reads CASSLGGRINLPGYTF. CDR3 nucleotides: TGTGCCAGCAGTTTAGGAGGACGGATAAACCTCCCGGGCTACACCTTC.

This clonotype was detected ten times or more. The chain uses TRBV28 and TRBJ2-7; D might be TRBD2 (6 bases). Germline V CDR1 and CDR2: MDHEN, SYDVKM. The CDR3 consists of 15 residues. Trimming took off 5 bases at V and 2 bases at J, with 16 bases between the two ends. CDR3 sequence reads: CASSLARGSAYEQYF. CDR3 nucleotide sequence: TGTGCCAGCAGTCTGGCACGGGGGAGCGCCTACGAGCAGTACTTC.

This clonotype was counted at least ten times. V gene TRBV7-9 combines with J gene TRBJ1-5; the D is unclear. This CDR3 region has 12 residues. Germline CDR1 is SEHNR and CDR2 is FQNEAQ (reference sequence). V dropped 2 bases and J dropped 7 bases, with 6 bases sitting between them. The CDR3: CASSLSMQPQHF. CDR3 nucleotide sequence: TGTGCCAGCAGCTTATCCATGCAGCCCCAGCATTTT.

This clonotype was picked up many times. The V and J genes are TRBV5-1 and TRBJ1-2; 8 bases align to TRBD1. From germline, CDR1 is SGHRS and CDR2 YFSETQ. The CDR3 is made up of 14 amino acids. The J segment lost 5 bases and the V segment lost 4 bases, leaving 7 bases of the junction unmatched. The CDR3 nucleotides are TGCGCCAGCAGCACCCGACAGGGGCTATATGGCTACACCTTC. The encoded protein is CASSTRQGLYGYTF.

This clonotype appeared many times. The V and J genes are TRBV20-1 and TRBJ2-3; TRBD1 matches at 10 bases. The CDR3 length is 16 residues. Germline V gene lookup returns CDR1 DFQATT and CDR2 SNEGSKA (reference sequence). The J segment lost 1 base and the V segment lost 6 bases, leaving 10 bases of the junction unmatched. CDR3 protein: CSADGRTGGGTDTQYF. The CDR3 bases are TGCAGTGCCGACGGACGGACAGGGGGGGGCACAGATACGCAGTATTTT.

This clonotype has at least ten counts. This chain joins TRBV6-5 and TRBJ2-7, with a tentative D call TRBD2 (6 bases). In germline, CDR1 is MNHEY, CDR2 SVGAGI. CDR3 length: 14 amino acids. V was cut by 2 bases and J by 4 bases, with 12 bases left in between. DNA of the CDR3: TGTGCCAGCAGTTACCGCGGGATGGGGTACGAGCAGTACTTC. Amino acids: CASSYRGMGYEQYF.

As for this clonotype: A much more abundant neighbour one base away suggests this may be a read error. The chain uses TRBV28 and TRBJ2-7; D gene unclear. V was shortened by 2 bases and J by 5 bases, with 7 bases between the two germline ends. CDR1 MDHEN and CDR2 SYDVKM come from the germline V gene. The CDR3 covers 12 residues. CDR3 DNA sequence: TGTGCCAGCAGTTTAATCCAGAACGAGCAGTACTTC. Its translation: CASSLIQNEQYF.

The chain links TRBV5-1 to TRBJ1-4, with 9 bases identical to TRBD1. Germline V lookup: CDR1 SGHRS, CDR2 YFSETQ. The CDR3 totals 13 residues. J lost 7 bases, V lost 6 bases, and 4 bases had no gene match. The CDR3 region has the DNA TGCGCCAGCACACAGGGGGCGCGTGAAAAACTGTTTTTT. Amino acid sequence: CASTQGAREKLFF.

The V gene is TRBV5-4, the J gene TRBJ1-6; 8 positions match TRBD1. The CDR3 runs 15 residues. CDR1 is SGHNT and CDR2 is YYREEE in the germline V gene (reference sequence). V was pared by 4 bases and J by 8 bases, with 8 bases of the junction left unmatched. CDR3 protein: CASSTGQGRDSPLHF. As DNA, the CDR3 is TGTGCCAGCAGCACCGGACAGGGACGAGATTCACCCCTCCACTTT.

This clonotype was counted at least ten times. CDR3 in DNA: TGTGCCAGCAGGCCGTCTACGGGCAGCAATCAGCCCCAGCATTTT. Amino acid sequence: CASRPSTGSNQPQHF. The V and J genes are TRBV27 and TRBJ1-5; no reliable D call. The V gene lost 6 bases and the J gene lost 1 base, with 13 bases spanning the gap. The CDR3 runs 15 residues. The germline V gene encodes CDR1 MNHEY and CDR2 SMNVEV (reference sequence).